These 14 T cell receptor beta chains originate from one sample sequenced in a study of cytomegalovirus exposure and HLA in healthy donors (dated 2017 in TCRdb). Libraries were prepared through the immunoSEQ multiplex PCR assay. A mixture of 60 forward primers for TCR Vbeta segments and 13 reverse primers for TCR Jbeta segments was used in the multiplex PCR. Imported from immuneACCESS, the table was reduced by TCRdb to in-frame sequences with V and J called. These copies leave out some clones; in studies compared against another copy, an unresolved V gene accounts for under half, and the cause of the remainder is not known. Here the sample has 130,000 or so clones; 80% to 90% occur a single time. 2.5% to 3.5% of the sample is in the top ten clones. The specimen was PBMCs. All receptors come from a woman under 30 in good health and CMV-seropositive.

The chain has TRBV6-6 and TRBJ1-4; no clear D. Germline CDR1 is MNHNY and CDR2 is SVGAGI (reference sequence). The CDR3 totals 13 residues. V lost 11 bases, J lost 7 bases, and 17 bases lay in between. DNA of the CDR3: TGTGCCGTAAGCGGAAGGTCGGGTGAAAAACTGTTTTTT. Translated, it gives CAVSGRSGEKLFF.

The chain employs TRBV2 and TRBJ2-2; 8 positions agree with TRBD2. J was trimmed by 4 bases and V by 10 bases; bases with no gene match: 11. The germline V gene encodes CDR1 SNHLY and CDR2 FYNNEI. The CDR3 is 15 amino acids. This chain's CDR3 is CATRGGQDTTGELFF. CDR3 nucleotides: TGTGCCACTCGGGGGGGGCAGGACACCACCGGGGAGCTGTTTTTT.

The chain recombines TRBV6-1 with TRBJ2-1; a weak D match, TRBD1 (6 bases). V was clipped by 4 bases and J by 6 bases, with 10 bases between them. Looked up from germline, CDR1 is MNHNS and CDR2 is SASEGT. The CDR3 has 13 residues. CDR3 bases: TGTGCCAGCAGTGTCTACAGGGTCAATGAGCAGTTCTTC. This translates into CASSVYRVNEQFF.

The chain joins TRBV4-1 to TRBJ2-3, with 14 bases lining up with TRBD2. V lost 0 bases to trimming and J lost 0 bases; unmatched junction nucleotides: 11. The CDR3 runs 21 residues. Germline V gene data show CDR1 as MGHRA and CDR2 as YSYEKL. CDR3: CASSQDGLAGGDITSTDTQYF. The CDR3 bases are TGCGCCAGCAGCCAAGATGGACTAGCGGGGGGCGATATAACTAGCACAGATACGCAGTATTTT.

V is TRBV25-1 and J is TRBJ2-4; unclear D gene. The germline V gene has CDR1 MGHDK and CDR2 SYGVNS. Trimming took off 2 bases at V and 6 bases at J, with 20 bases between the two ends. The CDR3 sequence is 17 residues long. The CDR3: CASSESREPEKINIQYF. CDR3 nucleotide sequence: TGTGCCAGCAGTGAAAGTAGAGAGCCCGAGAAAATAAACATTCAGTACTTC.

Here the CDR3 reads CASSSTWTGNTEAFF. Written as DNA, the CDR3 is TGTGCCAGCAGTTCAACCTGGACAGGGAACACTGAAGCTTTCTTT. The gene calls are TRBV28 and TRBJ1-1; 7 bases are shared with TRBD1. Germline CDR1 and CDR2: MDHEN and SYDVKM. Trimming took 4 bases from V and 1 from J; bases not matched to a gene: 6. There are 15 residues in the CDR3.

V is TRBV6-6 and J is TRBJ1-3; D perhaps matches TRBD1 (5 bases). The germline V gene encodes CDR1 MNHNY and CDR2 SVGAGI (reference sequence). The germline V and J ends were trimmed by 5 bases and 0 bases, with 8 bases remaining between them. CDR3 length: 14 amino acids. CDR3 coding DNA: TGTGCCAGCAGTACCAGGGACTCTGGAAACACCATATATTTT. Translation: CASSTRDSGNTIYF.

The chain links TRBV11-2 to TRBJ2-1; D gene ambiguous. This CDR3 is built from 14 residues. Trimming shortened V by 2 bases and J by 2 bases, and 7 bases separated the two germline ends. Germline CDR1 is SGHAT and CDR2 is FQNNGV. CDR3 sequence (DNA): TGTGCCAGCAGCTTATCGGTCCCCTACAATGAGCAGTTCTTC. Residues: CASSLSVPYNEQFF.

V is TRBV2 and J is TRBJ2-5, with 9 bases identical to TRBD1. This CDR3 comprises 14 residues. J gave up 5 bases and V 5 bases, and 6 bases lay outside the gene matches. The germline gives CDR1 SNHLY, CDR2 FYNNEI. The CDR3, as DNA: TGTGCCAGCAGTCAAGACAGGGGGGTTGAGACCCAGTACTTC. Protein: CASSQDRGVETQYF.

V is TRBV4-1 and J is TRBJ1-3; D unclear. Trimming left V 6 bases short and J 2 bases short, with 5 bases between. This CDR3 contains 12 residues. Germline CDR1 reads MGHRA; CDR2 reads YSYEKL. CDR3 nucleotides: TGCGCCAGCAGGGGCGCTGGAAACACCATATATTTT. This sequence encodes CASRGAGNTIYF.

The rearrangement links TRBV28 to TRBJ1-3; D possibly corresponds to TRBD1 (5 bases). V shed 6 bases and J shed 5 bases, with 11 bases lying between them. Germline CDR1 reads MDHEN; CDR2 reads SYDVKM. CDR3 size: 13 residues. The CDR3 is CASSGQGRNTIYF. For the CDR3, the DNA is TGTGCCAGCAGCGGGCAGGGCAGAAACACCATATATTTT.

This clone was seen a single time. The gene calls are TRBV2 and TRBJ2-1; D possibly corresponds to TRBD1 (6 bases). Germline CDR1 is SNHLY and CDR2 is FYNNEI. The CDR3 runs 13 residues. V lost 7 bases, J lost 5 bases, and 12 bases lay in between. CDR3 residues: CASNLQGNNEQFF. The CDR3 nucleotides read TGTGCCAGCAACCTACAGGGAAACAATGAGCAGTTCTTC.

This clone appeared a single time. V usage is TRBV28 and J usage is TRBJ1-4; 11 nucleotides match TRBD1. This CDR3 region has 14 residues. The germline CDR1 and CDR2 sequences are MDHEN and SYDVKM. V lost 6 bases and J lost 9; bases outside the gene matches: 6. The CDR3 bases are TGTGCCAGCAGGGACAGGGGGCTGGAGAAAAAACTGTTTTTT. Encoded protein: CASRDRGLEKKLFF.

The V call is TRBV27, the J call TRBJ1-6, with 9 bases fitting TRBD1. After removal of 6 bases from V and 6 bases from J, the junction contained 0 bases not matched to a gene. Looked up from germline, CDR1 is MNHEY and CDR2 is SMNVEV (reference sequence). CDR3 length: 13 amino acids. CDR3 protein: CASRGQGNSPLHF. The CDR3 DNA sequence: TGTGCCAGCAGGGGACAGGGTAATTCACCCCTCCACTTT.